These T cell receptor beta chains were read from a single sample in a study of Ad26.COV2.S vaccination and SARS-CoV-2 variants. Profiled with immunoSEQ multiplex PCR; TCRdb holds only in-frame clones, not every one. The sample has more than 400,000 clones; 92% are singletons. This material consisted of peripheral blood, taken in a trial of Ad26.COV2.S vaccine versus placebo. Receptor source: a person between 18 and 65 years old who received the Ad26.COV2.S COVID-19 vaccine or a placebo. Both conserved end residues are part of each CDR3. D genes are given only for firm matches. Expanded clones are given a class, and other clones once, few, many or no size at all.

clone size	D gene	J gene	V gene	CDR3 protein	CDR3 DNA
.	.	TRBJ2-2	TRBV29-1	CSVEDPDGENTGELFF	TGCAGCGTTGAAGATCCCGACGGGGAGAACACCGGGGAGCTGTTTTTT
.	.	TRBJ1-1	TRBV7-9	CASSFLTNTEAFF	TGTGCCAGCAGCTTCTTGACTAACACTGAAGCTTTCTTT
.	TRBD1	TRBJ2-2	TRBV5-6	CASSGGGQGVLWNTGELFF	TGTGCCAGCAGCGGCGGGGGACAGGGGGTTCTATGGAACACCGGGGAGCTGTTTTTT
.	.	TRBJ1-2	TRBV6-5	CASSYTSRQGYTF	TGTGCCAGCAGTTACACTTCCAGACAGGGCTACACCTTC
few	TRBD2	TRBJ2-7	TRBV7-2	CASNPRGRGGFEQYF	TGTGCCAGCAACCCCCGGGGGCGGGGGGGATTCGAGCAGTACTTC
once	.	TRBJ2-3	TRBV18	CASSPGSDTQYF	TGTGCCAGCTCTCCAGGGTCAGATACGCAGTATTTT
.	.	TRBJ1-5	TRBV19	CASSIIGSDQPQHF	TGTGCCAGTAGTATTATAGGGTCGGATCAGCCCCAGCATTTT
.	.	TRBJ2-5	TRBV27	CASSLNWQNQETQYF	TGTGCCAGCAGTTTAAATTGGCAGAACCAAGAGACCCAGTACTTC
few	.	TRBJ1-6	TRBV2	CASRGRGHLYNSPLHF	TGTGCCAGCAGAGGCCGGGGGCACCTATATAATTCACCCCTCCACTTT
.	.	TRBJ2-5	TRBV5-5	CASSLGSIQETQYF	TGTGCCAGCAGCTTAGGCAGCATCCAAGAGACCCAGTACTTC
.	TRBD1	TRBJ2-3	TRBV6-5	CASRGSAGGERQYF	TGTGCCAGCAGGGGTTCGGCAGGGGGTGAGAGGCAGTATTTT
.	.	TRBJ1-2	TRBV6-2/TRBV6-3	CASSYSLDLGYGYTF	TGTGCCAGCAGTTACTCGTTGGATCTGGGCTATGGCTACACCTTC
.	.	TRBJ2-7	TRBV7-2	CASSLGVGTPSYEQYF	TGTGCCAGCAGCTTAGGGGTCGGGACACCTTCCTACGAGCAGTACTTC
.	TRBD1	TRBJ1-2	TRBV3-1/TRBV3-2	CASSQGATGWVRYTF	TGTGCCAGCAGCCAAGGGGCGACAGGGTGGGTGAGGTACACCTTC
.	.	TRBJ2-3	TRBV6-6	CATSPRTSTDTQYF	TGTGCCACGTCACCCAGGACTAGCACAGATACGCAGTATTTT
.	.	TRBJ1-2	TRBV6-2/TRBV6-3	CASSYSGRANYGYTF	TGTGCCAGCAGTTACTCGGGCAGGGCCAACTATGGCTACACCTTC
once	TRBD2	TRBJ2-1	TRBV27	CASSLSRATGLAGFSYNEQFF	TGTGCCAGCAGTTTATCGCGGGCGACAGGACTAGCGGGGTTCTCCTACAATGAGCAGTTCTTC
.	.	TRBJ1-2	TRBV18	CASSPNIGAWDYGYTF	TGTGCCAGCTCACCAAATATAGGGGCCTGGGACTATGGCTACACCTTC
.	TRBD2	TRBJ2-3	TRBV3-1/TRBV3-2	CASSLTLSGGVTDTQYF	TGTGCCAGCAGCCTCACGTTGAGCGGGGGGGTCACAGATACGCAGTATTTT
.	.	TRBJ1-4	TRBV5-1	CASSLAPGTNEKLFF	TGCGCCAGCAGCTTGGCACCCGGAACTAATGAAAAACTGTTTTTT
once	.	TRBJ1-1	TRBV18	CASSLGMNTEAFF	TGTGCCAGCTCTCTAGGGATGAACACTGAAGCTTTCTTT
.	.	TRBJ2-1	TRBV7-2	CASSLELLNEQFF	TGTGCCAGCAGCTTAGAACTACTCAATGAGCAGTTCTTC
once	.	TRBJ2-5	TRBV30	CAWKGGRKKETQYF	TGTGCCTGGAAGGGGGGGCGGAAGAAAGAGACCCAGTACTTC
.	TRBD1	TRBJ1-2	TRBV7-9	CASSHPGQGTYGYTF	TGTGCCAGCAGCCATCCGGGACAGGGGACCTATGGCTACACCTTC
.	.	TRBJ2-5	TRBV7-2	CASGGERNYQETQYF	TGTGCCAGCGGTGGCGAGCGGAACTACCAAGAGACCCAGTACTTC
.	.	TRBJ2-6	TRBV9	CASGESGANVLTF	TGTGCCAGCGGGGAATCTGGGGCCAACGTCCTGACTTTC
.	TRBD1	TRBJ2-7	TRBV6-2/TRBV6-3	CASSSPRGLQLREQYF	TGTGCCAGCAGTTCCCCAAGGGGGCTACAACTACGAGAGCAGTACTTC
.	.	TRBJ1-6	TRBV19	CASSIGRLYNSPLHF	TGTGCCAGTAGTATAGGCAGATTATATAATTCACCCCTCCACTTT
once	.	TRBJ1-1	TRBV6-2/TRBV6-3	CASSSPSSLNTEAFF	TGTGCCAGCAGTTCCCCAAGTTCTTTGAACACTGAAGCTTTCTTT
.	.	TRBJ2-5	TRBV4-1	CASSQDQLTQETQYF	TGCGCCAGCAGCCAAGATCAGCTGACTCAAGAGACCCAGTACTTC
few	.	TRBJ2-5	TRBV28	CASSLDRPGTRVGETQYF	TGTGCCAGCAGTTTAGATCGGCCCGGGACAAGGGTGGGCGAGACCCAGTACTTC